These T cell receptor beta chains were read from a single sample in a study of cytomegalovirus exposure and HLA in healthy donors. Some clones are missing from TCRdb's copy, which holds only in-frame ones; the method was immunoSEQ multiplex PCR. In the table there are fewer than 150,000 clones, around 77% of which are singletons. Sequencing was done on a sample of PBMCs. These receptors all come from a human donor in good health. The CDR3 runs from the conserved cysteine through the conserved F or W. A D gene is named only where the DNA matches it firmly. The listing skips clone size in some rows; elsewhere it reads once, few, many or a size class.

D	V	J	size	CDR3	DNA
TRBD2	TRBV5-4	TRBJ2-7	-	CASSLGTSGRYEQYF	TGTGCCAGCAGCCTCGGGACTAGCGGGAGGTACGAGCAGTACTTC
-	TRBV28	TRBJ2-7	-	CASSLGPLGGPYEQYF	TGTGCCAGCAGTTTAGGCCCCCTAGGAGGTCCCTACGAGCAGTACTTC
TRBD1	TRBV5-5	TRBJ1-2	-	CASSDTGTALYGYTF	TGTGCCAGCAGCGATACTGGGACAGCCCTCTATGGCTACACCTTC
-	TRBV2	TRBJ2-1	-	CASSRTYNEQFF	TGTGCCAGCAGCCGGACTTACAATGAGCAGTTCTTC
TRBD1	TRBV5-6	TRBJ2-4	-	CASSLFNRGLNIQYF	TGTGCCAGCAGCTTGTTTAACAGGGGGCTAAACATTCAGTACTTC
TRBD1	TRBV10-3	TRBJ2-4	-	CAISETGQVYF	TGTGCCATCAGTGAGACAGGACAGGTATACTTC
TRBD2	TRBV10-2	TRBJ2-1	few	CASSELRTAAGTSGYNEQFF	TGCGCCAGCAGTGAGTTAAGGACGGCTGCCGGGACTAGCGGTTACAATGAGCAGTTCTTC
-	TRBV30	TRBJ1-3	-	CAWRRTGRSGNTIYF	TGTGCCTGGAGAAGAACAGGCCGCTCTGGAAACACCATATATTTT
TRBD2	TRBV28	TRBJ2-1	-	CASSRTSPYNEQFF	TGTGCCAGCAGCCGGACTAGCCCCTACAATGAGCAGTTCTTC
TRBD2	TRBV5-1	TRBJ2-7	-	CASGYTTSGYEQYF	TGCGCCAGCGGGTATACGACTAGCGGCTACGAGCAGTACTTC
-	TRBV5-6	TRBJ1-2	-	CASSLNPSAGYYGYTF	TGTGCCAGCAGCTTGAATCCTTCGGCAGGGTACTATGGCTACACCTTC
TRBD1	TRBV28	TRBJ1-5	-	CASSQIRIQGPRGNQPQHF	TGTGCCAGCAGTCAAATACGAATACAGGGGCCGCGTGGCAATCAGCCCCAGCATTTT
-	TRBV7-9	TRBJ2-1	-	CASSKTVNEQFF	TGTGCCAGCAGCAAGACAGTCAATGAGCAGTTCTTC
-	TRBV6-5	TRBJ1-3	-	CASIPVGGSGNTIYF	TGTGCCAGCATTCCAGTGGGGGGATCTGGAAACACCATATATTTT
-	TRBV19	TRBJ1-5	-	CASSIGWQGSNQPQHF	TGTGCCAGTAGTATAGGTTGGCAGGGGAGCAATCAGCCCCAGCATTTT
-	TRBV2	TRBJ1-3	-	CASSQSESGNTIYF	TGTGCCAGCAGCCAATCCGAGTCGGGAAACACCATATATTTT
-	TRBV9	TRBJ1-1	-	CASRSAGGETEAFF	TGTGCCAGCAGATCAGCCGGGGGAGAAACTGAAGCTTTCTTT
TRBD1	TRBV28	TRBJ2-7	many	CASSSGGGYEQYF	TGTGCCAGCAGTTCAGGGGGTGGGTACGAGCAGTACTTC
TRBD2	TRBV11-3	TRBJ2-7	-	CASSLEGLAYEQYF	TGTGCCAGCAGCTTAGAGGGACTAGCCTACGAGCAGTACTTC
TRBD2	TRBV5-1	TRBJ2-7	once	CASSVTRTSGSIYEQYF	TGCGCCAGCAGCGTAACCCGGACTAGCGGGAGTATCTACGAGCAGTACTTC
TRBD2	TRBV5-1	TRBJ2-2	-	CASGVGSGNVGELFF	TGCGCCAGCGGGGTCGGTAGCGGGAACGTCGGGGAGCTGTTTTTT
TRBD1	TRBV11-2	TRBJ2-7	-	CASSLVAIQGAFAGYEQYF	TGTGCCAGCAGCTTAGTAGCTATACAGGGGGCGTTTGCGGGCTACGAGCAGTACTTC
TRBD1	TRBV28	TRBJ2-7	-	CASTKTGISSYEQYF	TGTGCCAGCACCAAGACAGGGATCAGCTCCTACGAGCAGTACTTC
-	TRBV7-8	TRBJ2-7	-	CASSLGGGSYEQYF	TGTGCCAGCAGCTTAGGAGGAGGCTCCTACGAGCAGTACTTC
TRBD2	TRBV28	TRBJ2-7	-	CASSLTGGSYEQYF	TGTGCCAGCAGTTTAACGGGGGGCTCCTACGAGCAGTACTTC
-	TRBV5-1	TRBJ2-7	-	CASSPFPSYEQYF	TGCGCCAGCAGCCCCTTCCCCTCCTACGAGCAGTACTTC
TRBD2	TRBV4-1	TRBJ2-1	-	CASSPPGTSGNNEQFF	TGCGCCAGCAGCCCCCCCGGGACTAGCGGAAACAATGAGCAGTTCTTC
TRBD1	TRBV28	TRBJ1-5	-	CASSTHWTGSNQPQHF	TGTGCCAGCAGTACTCATTGGACAGGTAGCAATCAGCCCCAGCATTTT
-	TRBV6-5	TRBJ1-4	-	CASKATTNEKLFF	TGTGCCAGCAAAGCGACAACTAATGAAAAACTGTTTTTT
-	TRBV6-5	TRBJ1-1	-	CASSKRTEGTEAFF	TGTGCCAGCAGTAAGCGGACAGAGGGGACTGAAGCTTTCTTT
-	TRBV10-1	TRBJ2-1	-	CASNQGGASYNEQFF	TGCGCCAGCAACCAGGGGGGCGCATCCTACAATGAGCAGTTCTTC
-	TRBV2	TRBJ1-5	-	CASSEKRGRVTRGDSNQPQHF	TGTGCCAGCAGTGAAAAGCGGGGGCGGGTGACAAGGGGGGATAGCAATCAGCCCCAGCATTTT
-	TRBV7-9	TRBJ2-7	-	CASSPSVGSYEQYF	TGTGCCAGCAGCCCTAGCGTCGGGTCCTACGAGCAGTACTTC
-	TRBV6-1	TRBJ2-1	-	CASRGRGTANNEQFF	TGTGCCAGCAGAGGACGGGGGACAGCCAACAATGAGCAGTTCTTC
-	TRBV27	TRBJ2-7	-	CASSSSWGPLRQYF	TGTGCCAGCAGTTCAAGTTGGGGGCCGCTCAGGCAGTACTTC
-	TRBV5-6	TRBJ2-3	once	CASSLQTPIRYTDTQYF	TGTGCCAGCAGCTTGCAGACACCGATAAGATACACAGATACGCAGTATTTT
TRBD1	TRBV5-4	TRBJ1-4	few	CASSQTGGNEKLFF	TGTGCCAGCAGCCAGACAGGGGGGAATGAAAAACTGTTTTTT
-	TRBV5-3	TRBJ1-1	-	CADRGMAFF	TGTGCCGATCGAGGGATGGCTTTCTTT
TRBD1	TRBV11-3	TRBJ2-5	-	CASSPTGAGETQYF	TGTGCCAGCAGCCCGACAGGGGCGGGGGAGACCCAGTACTTC
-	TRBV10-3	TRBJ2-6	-	CAISELGQGSGGANVLTF	TGTGCCATCAGTGAGCTGGGCCAGGGGTCGGGTGGGGCCAACGTCCTGACTTTC
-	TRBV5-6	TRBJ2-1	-	CASSLALTYYNEQFF	TGTGCCAGCAGCTTGGCCTTGACTTATTACAATGAGCAGTTCTTC
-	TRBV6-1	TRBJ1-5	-	CASSEMVAQSNQPQHF	TGTGCCAGCAGTGAAATGGTGGCACAGAGCAATCAGCCCCAGCATTTT
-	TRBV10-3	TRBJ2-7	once	CATENSGIYEQYF	TGTGCCACCGAGAACTCAGGGATCTACGAGCAGTACTTC
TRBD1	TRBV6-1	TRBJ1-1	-	CAIQGQGRMNTEAFF	TGTGCCATCCAGGGACAGGGAAGAATGAACACTGAAGCTTTCTTT
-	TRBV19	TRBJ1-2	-	CASISEYYGYTF	TGTGCCAGTATCTCTGAGTACTATGGCTACACCTTC
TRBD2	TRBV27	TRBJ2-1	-	CASSPGLTYNEQFF	TGTGCCAGCAGTCCGGGACTAACCTACAATGAGCAGTTCTTC
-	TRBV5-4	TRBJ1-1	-	CASSLMGGEAFF	TGTGCCAGCAGCTTAATGGGGGGTGAAGCTTTCTTT
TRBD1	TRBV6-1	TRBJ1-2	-	CASSPRTGLRDGYTF	TGTGCCAGCAGTCCCCGGACAGGGCTCAGGGATGGCTACACCTTC
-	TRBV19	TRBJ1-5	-	CASSITTNNQPQHF	TGTGCCAGTAGTATTACTACAAATAATCAGCCCCAGCATTTT
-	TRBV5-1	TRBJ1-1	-	CASSLGTLNTEAFF	TGCGCCAGCAGCTTGGGGACACTTAACACTGAAGCTTTCTTT
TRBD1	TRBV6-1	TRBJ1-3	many	CASSEGTGGGNTIYF	TGTGCCAGCAGTGAAGGGACAGGGGGCGGAAACACCATATATTTT
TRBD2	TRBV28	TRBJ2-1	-	CASSLPGTSGKNMFF	TGTGCCAGCAGTTTACCCGGGACTAGCGGGAAGAATATGTTCTTC
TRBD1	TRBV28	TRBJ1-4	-	CASTRTGRLGNEKLFF	TGTGCCAGCACCCGGACAGGGAGGCTCGGTAATGAAAAACTGTTTTTT